The T cell receptor (beta chain) described here comes from a study of regulatory T cells in long-lasting Graves disease. V shed 5 bases and J shed 3 bases, with 14 bases lying between them. The CDR3 runs to 14 residues. Germline-derived CDR1 and CDR2 are MNHEY and SMNVEV (reference sequence). Libraries of TCR beta came from iRepertoire HTBI primers plus Arm-PCR of CDR3 regions. MiXCR was run by TCRdb on the multiplex PCR reads, yielding one entry per CDR3 protein. The top ten hold 12% of the sample, which has some 600,000 distinct CDR3 sequences, 16% seen once. Time point meaning: newly diagnosed GD, antithyroid drugs for less than 3 months. PBMCs provided the RNA from which the TCR library was made. These same data were also listed under a study on T cells in Graves' hyperthyroidism and ophthalmopathy. That source notes: RT-PCR in the first round (using the HTBI primer set) targeted the TCR CDR3. Also found in blood were most expanded thyroid clonotypes above 0.001.

The specimen was peripheral blood mononuclear cells (PBMCs), collected at new diagnosis, from a patient treated with antithyroid drugs. This receptor was taken from a man aged 18 to 29 with Graves disease. This chain links TRBV27 with TRBJ2-7, with D perhaps matching TRBD1 or TRBD2 (7 bases each). The DNA of the CDR3 is TGTGCCAGCAGTGGGGGGGACAGTATCTACGAGCAGTACTTC. Translation gives CASSGGDSIYEQYF.